This entry concerns a single T cell receptor (beta chain). Antigen: not known. Germline CDR1 reads MNHEY; CDR2 reads SMNVEV (reference sequence). With 3 bases removed from V and 10 bases from J, the gap between germline ends came to 16 bases. The CDR3 covers 15 residues. The data are from a study of T cell responses to AZD1222 COVID-19 vaccine. Repertoires were generated with immunoSEQ multiplex PCR, while TCRdb's copy carries only in-frame clones and drops some. Altogether about 130,000 clones are present, 89% being singletons, with the ten largest covering 4% to 5%. Findings and limits, study-wide: Spike-specific TCR breadth and depth went up after people got two AZD1222 doses. Nearly half of spike-specific TCRs reportedly target unmutated variant regions. At study baseline, merely roughly 6 AZD1222 recipients were seropositive. At 160-218 and 743-854, vaccine-associated CD4 TCRs were dominant, and they spanned spike.

Sequencing used peripheral blood, obtained on day 0 of AZD1222 vaccination. The rearrangement uses TRBV27 and TRBJ1-6, with TRBD1 as a possible D gene (6 bases). This TCR was recovered from an adult in good health. CDR3 in DNA: TGTGCCAGCAGTTTGGTGGCAGGGGTGAGATCACCCCTCCACTTT. The encoded protein is CASSLVAGVRSPLHF.